This TCR beta chain is from a study of blood T cells in healthy people across ages. This CDR3 contains 16 residues. V gave up 6 bases and J gave up 0 bases, with 17 bases separating them. Germline loops: CDR1 ENHRY, CDR2 SYGVKD. Study findings and constraints: Expanded clonotype shifts may have been confounded, as the donors had an unknown CMV status.

As concerns this clonotype: What it binds is not known.

Using a J-beta primer mix together with a sample-barcoded 5' primer, a second PCR was run for about 6 to 12 cycles. One entry per CDR3 protein, called by TCRdb with MiXCR from the 5' RACE reads. Of about 810,000 distinct CDR3 sequences in the sample, roughly 40% were seen once. Peripheral blood from each donor was collected in a volume of roughly 9.8 milliliters. Material for sequencing was blood. The sequence was obtained from a man in his late teens or twenties in good health. The chain employs TRBV10-3 and TRBJ1-1; D is possibly TRBD1 (6 bases). This CDR3 reads CAIRNTGFSMNTEAFF. The CDR3 coding sequence is TGTGCCATCAGGAATACAGGGTTCTCCATGAACACTGAAGCTTTCTTT.